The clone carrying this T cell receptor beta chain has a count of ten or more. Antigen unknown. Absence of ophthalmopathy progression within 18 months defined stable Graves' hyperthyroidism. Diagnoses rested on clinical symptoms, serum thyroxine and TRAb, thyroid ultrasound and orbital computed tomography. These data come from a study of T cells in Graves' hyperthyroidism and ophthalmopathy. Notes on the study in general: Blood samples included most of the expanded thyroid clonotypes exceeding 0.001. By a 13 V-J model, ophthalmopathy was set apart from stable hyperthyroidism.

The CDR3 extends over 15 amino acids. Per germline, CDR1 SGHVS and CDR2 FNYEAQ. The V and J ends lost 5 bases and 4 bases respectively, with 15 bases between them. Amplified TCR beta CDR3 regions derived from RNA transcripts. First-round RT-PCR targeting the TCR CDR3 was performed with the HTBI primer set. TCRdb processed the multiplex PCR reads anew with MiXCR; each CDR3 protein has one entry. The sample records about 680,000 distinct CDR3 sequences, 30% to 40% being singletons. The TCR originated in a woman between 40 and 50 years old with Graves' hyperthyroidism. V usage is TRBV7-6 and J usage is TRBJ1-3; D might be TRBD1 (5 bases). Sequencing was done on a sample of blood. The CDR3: CASSPNRGTGNTIYF. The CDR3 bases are TGTGCCAGCAGCCCTAATCGAGGGACCGGAAACACCATATATTTT.